This T cell receptor beta chain comes out of a study of blood T cell repertoires in COVID-19. CDR1 and CDR2 (germline): MDHEN, SYDVKM. CDR3 length: 15 residues. V lost 6 bases and J lost 6; bases outside the gene matches: 7. Original processing methods: Amplification of reference gene primers provided the estimated nucleated cell counts. Assay: immunoSEQ multiplex PCR; the TCRdb copy retains only in-frame clones and omits some. For V, J and clone size, that table is used; D and trimming come from the DNA. Among some 68,000 clones listed, roughly nine tenths were seen once. Input material: peripheral blood. V and J are TRBV28 and TRBJ2-7; 14 positions match TRBD2. This clonotype originated in a man in his fifties with acute or convalescent COVID-19. CDR3 sequence reads: CASSSGTSGSTEQYF. CDR3 coding DNA: TGTGCCAGCAGCAGCGGGACTAGCGGGAGTACCGAGCAGTACTTC.